This TCR beta chain was sequenced in a study of shared T cell receptors in the human thymus (dated by TCRdb to the early 2020s). Regarding the research as a whole: The study examined how self-reactive, shared T-cell receptor alpha chains are generated in the human thymus.

Note on this clone: Its cognate antigen has yet to be identified. Within one base of it there is no much larger clone, and no base qualities were kept.

Library preparation used the immunoSEQ multiplex PCR assay. TCRdb retrieved this table from immuneACCESS and kept in-frame rearrangements only. Not all clones are present; in checked studies, unresolved V genes account for under half, and no reason is known for the remainder. The sample contains 720,000 or so clones, approximately 83% of them found a single time. Roughly 0.01% of the sample belongs to the ten largest clones. Separately, the same data were catalogued under a study of human thymus T cells. Taken from the second paper: The donors were immunologically healthy infants in Finland who had open corrective cardiac surgery for congenital heart defects. The thymus tissue came from surgical resects taken out during corrective cardiac surgery. Biased V and J gene segment usage appeared to be present in both thymic and peripheral blood repertoires. According to the related research, thymic TCR repertoires were highly overlapping among unrelated individuals. The study characterized TCR alpha and beta repertoires from fewer than ten infant thymus samples and a few related peripheral blood samples. The infant donors were roughly 6 to 244 days old, and the cohort included six males and a couple of females. Thymocytes were mechanically released from the tissue and were stored as pellets of 10-30 million cells at -70 degrees C. A QIAsymphony instrument was used to extract genomic DNA from frozen cell pellets. TCRB and TCRAD loci were amplified from a standardized quantity of quality-controlled genomic DNA using the immunoSEQ multiplex PCR assay. The amplicons spanned the V(D)J region and were long enough to cover the CDR3 and allow V and J genes to be identified. The amplicons were sequenced on an Illumina platform via the commercial immunoSEQ service. Corrections for primer bias and sequencing errors followed previously described methods, while TCRAD and TCRB definitions were based on the IMGT database. immunoSEQ Analyzer 3.0 and VDJTools were used for repertoire analysis, which covered basic statistics, V/J segment usage, diversity estimates, rarefaction and pairwise overlap. Diversity was estimated using the Chao1, ChaoE, Efron-Thisted, Shannon and inverse Simpson indices, and was also estimated on datasets down-sampled to the size of the smallest sample. Repertoire overlap was determined by strict matching of CDR3 nucleotide sequence, V gene and J gene, and Jaccard-based multidimensional scaling clustering was applied. On average, thymus samples gave roughly 800,000 unique TCRB clonotypes, whereas blood samples gave about 84,000.

The TCR was taken from a girl under two years old with a congenital heart defect. Donor details come from another sample of the same person, matched by shared clones. The sample taken for sequencing was thymocytes.

The CDR3 reads CASSARAGTANTGELFF. The DNA sequence follows: TGTGCCAGCAGCGCCCGGGCGGGGACGGCGAACACCGGGGAGCTGTTTTTT. The V and J genes are TRBV9 and TRBJ2-2, with TRBD2 tentatively as D gene (6 bases match). CDR1 is given as SGDLS and CDR2 as YYNGEE, both from the germline V gene. Spanning cysteine to phenylalanine, the CDR3 consists of 17 amino acids. The retained sequence is limited to the CDR3, 51 bases, with the frame set at the first base. Trimming at the junction amounts to 3 bases on V and 0 bases on J, and the germline ends lie 15 bases apart. Outside the CDR3, residues come from the reference TRBV9 and TRBJ2-2 proteins, so the full variable domain is: DSGVTQTPKHLITATGQRVTLRCSPRSGDLSVYWYQQSLDQGLQFLIQYYNGEERAKGNILERFSAQQFPDLHSELNLSSLELGDSALYFCASSARAGTANTGELFFGEGSRLTVL.